This T cell receptor beta chain was recovered during a study of control samples from healthy donors and cancer patients. The assay was immunoSEQ multiplex PCR, and TCRdb's table has in-frame clones only and misses some. The table lists tens of thousands of clones, about 87% of them singletons. The receptor comes from a woman aged 55-69 years with head and neck cancer. Sequenced: PBMCs.

The chain's CDR3 is CASSFVRARIETQYF. The CDR3 bases are TGTGCCAGCAGTTTCGTGAGGGCCAGGATAGAGACCCAGTACTTC. The chain is built from TRBV27 and TRBJ2-5; maybe TRBD2 (5 bases). V was shortened by 3 bases and J by 4 bases, with 15 bases between the two germline ends. Germline V gene data show CDR1 as MNHEY and CDR2 as SMNVEV (reference sequence). This CDR3 is built from 15 residues.